This TCR beta chain was captured by sequencing in a study of molecular identifiers for immune sequencing clone quantification. Points from the study as a whole: Spiked Jurkat TCR RNA equal to one cell could reportedly be picked out among some 1 million naive cells. With a barcode shared among identical TCR molecules, highly expanded clone sizes could be underestimated.

The CDR3 sequence is 12 residues long. V was cut by 2 bases and J by 6 bases, with 5 bases left in between. Germline V gene sequence: CDR1 SGHNT, CDR2 YYREEE (reference sequence). One entry per CDR3 protein, called by TCRdb with MiXCR from the PCR reads. The sample includes tens of thousands of distinct CDR3 sequences, 15% to 20% of them seen just once. Sorted inputs of roughly 20,000 to 1,000,000 cells, with 10%, 30% or 50% RNA, yielded naive CD8 libraries. The table lists this clonotype with many counts. Its antigen is as yet unknown. The V call is TRBV5-4, the J call TRBJ2-2; D is unresolved. The receptor was derived from a human donor in good health. Some libraries in this study had Jurkat cell RNA spiked in. Sequenced input: naive CD8+ T cells from blood, with Jurkat cell RNA spiked in. Noted subset: FACS-sorted CD8+CD4-CCR7+CD45RA+ naive T cells. The CDR3 DNA sequence: TGTGCCAGCAGCTTTGGGGCCGGGGAGCTGTTTTTT. Amino acids: CASSFGAGELFF.